This is a list of T cell receptor beta chains from one sample in a study of cytomegalovirus exposure and HLA in healthy donors. Clones were read by immunoSEQ multiplex PCR, and TCRdb kept only the in-frame ones, dropping some. The sample holds 100,000 or so clones, 75% to 80% seen once. Sequencing was carried out using PBMCs. Receptors originate from a woman in her thirties or forties in good health and CMV-seropositive. Both conserved end residues are trimmed from each CDR3. Each record gives: clone size, V gene, J gene, CDR3 protein. Only some rows state a clone size, as once, few, many or a class for expanded clones.

>-|TRBV11-2|TRBJ2-1
ASSSSGEQF
>few|TRBV4-1|TRBJ2-1
ASSLVTAGGQGEQF
>-|TRBV27|TRBJ2-5
ASSFLDTLSKETQY
>few|TRBV5-4|TRBJ2-3
ASSPGTSRTDTQY
>-|TRBV6-5|TRBJ1-1
ASSYSKAGVDTEAF
>-|TRBV7-8|TRBJ1-6
ASSLLDSFSSYNSPLH
>-|TRBV30|TRBJ2-5
AWSVRRGRQETQY
>few|TRBV11-2|TRBJ1-1
ASSLGGPEAF
>-|TRBV29-1|TRBJ1-5
SVLGEGGQPQH
>-|TRBV19|TRBJ1-2
ASSIGTGIYGYT
>-|TRBV2|TRBJ2-5
ASAQRDSKETQY
>few|TRBV30|TRBJ2-3
ASSGGGDTQY
>-|TRBV30|TRBJ2-5
AWSLGQQETQY
>-|TRBV19|TRBJ2-1
ASSIGRAPYNEQF
>once|TRBV30|TRBJ1-2
AWSVRGGDYGYT
>few|TRBV5-6|TRBJ1-2
ASTITGQANYGYT
>-|TRBV6-5|TRBJ1-1
ASSYMGQMNTEAF
>once|TRBV29-1|TRBJ1-5
SVGGTGGGGSEPQH
>-|TRBV25-1|TRBJ2-1
ASSEYEGRYNEQF
>-|TRBV30|TRBJ1-2
AWSPPGVYGYT
>-|TRBV11-2|TRBJ1-1
ASTAQILLNTEAF
>-|TRBV5-1|TRBJ1-1
ASSQQGGGDTEAF
>few|TRBV30|TRBJ2-2
AWSGGSGRGSTTGELF
>-|TRBV4-1|TRBJ1-3
ASSPTVEVLTGGGNTIY
>-|TRBV6-1|TRBJ1-2
ASTATGGDYGYT
>once|TRBV18|TRBJ2-3
ASSERGFSTDTQY
>-|TRBV19|TRBJ1-5
ASTGEARQPQH
>-|TRBV11-2|TRBJ2-6
ASSSLRDRRFSGANVLT
>-|TRBV5-4|TRBJ2-3
ASSRGLAMATDTQY
>-|TRBV6-5|TRBJ1-6
ASSWGQINSPLH
>-|TRBV30|TRBJ1-3
AWSVHGNTIY
>-|TRBV6-6|TRBJ2-7
ASSLEGGVYEQY
>-|TRBV19|TRBJ1-2
ASSIPPDSSWGYT
>-|TRBV7-8|TRBJ1-3
ASSLVPRTGTNTIY
>-|TRBV2|TRBJ2-1
ASSGGVEQF